What follows are 29 T cell receptor beta chains derived from one specimen sequenced in a study of blood T cell repertoires in COVID-19. Profiling relied on immunoSEQ multiplex PCR, and the TCRdb table lists in-frame clones only, not all of them. Seen here are roughly 87,000 clones, 86% observed once, and the top ten hold 20% to 30%. What was sequenced was peripheral blood. All receptors derive from a human donor in a cohort sampled during active COVID-19.

The gene calls are TRBV19 and TRBJ2-5; possible D gene TRBD1, 6 bases. Trimming left V 10 bases short and J 2 bases short, with 14 bases between. This CDR3 is built from 13 residues. The germline CDR1 and CDR2 sequences are LNHDA and SQIVND (reference sequence). As DNA, the CDR3 is TGTGCCACCGCTAGTGGACAGCAAGAGACCCAGTACTTC. Translation: CATASGQQETQYF.

This clone is a singleton in its sample. The chain employs TRBV14 and TRBJ1-3; 10 positions match TRBD1. Germline assignment: CDR1 SGHDN and CDR2 FVKESK. The junction had 5 bases not matched to a gene; V was cut back by 4 bases and J by 2 bases. The CDR3 has 16 amino acids. The chain's CDR3 is CASSRIGTGAGNTIYF. The CDR3 DNA reads as TGTGCCAGCAGCCGCATCGGGACAGGGGCTGGAAACACCATATATTTT.

This clone has just one count. This chain connects TRBV9 to TRBJ1-3; D may be TRBD1 (5 bases). Trimming left V 4 bases short and J 0 bases short, with 11 bases between. The germline CDR1 and CDR2 sequences are SGDLS and YYNGEE. This CDR3 comprises 15 residues. In DNA form, the CDR3 reads TGTGCCAGCAGCACAACAGGAGACTCTGGAAACACCATATATTTT. This codes for CASSTTGDSGNTIYF.

V and J are TRBV4-1 and TRBJ1-1; 10 positions match TRBD1. In germline, CDR1 is MGHRA, CDR2 YSYEKL. The CDR3 is 14 amino acids. V lost 4 bases, J lost 4 bases, and 3 bases stayed unmatched. The CDR3 reads CASSRGQGFTEAFF. The CDR3 DNA is TGCGCCAGCAGCCGGGGACAGGGGTTCACTGAAGCTTTCTTT.

The V and J genes are TRBV7-2 and TRBJ2-3, with D maybe TRBD2 (6 bases). Germline CDR1 is SGHTA and CDR2 is FQGNSA. Trimming took off 3 bases at V and 5 bases at J, with 9 bases between the two ends. The CDR3 is 13 residues long. CDR3 loop: CASSFPGVDTQYF. For the CDR3, the DNA is TGTGCCAGCAGCTTCCCGGGGGTAGATACGCAGTATTTT.

CDR3 bases: TGTGCCAGCAGTTCGGTGGACAGGGCCGGCTACACCTTC. Protein sequence: CASSSVDRAGYTF. This chain uses TRBV28 with TRBJ1-2, with 8 bases identical to TRBD1. The germline V gene has CDR1 MDHEN and CDR2 SYDVKM. This CDR3 has 13 residues. Trimming removed 4 bases from V and 8 bases from J; junction bases left unmatched: 6.

The chain's CDR3 is CASSQDIGGSSPLHF. Written as DNA, the CDR3 is TGTGCCAGCAGCCAAGATATAGGGGGCTCTTCACCCCTCCACTTT. The chain combines TRBV3-1 (or the pseudogene TRBV3-2) with TRBJ1-6; 7 bases line up with TRBD1. The CDR3 spans 15 residues. V shed 0 bases, J shed 9 bases, and the junction held 5 bases outside the gene matches. Germline-derived CDR1 and CDR2 are LGHDT and YNNKEL (reference sequence).

The J gene is TRBJ2-7, the V gene TRBV19; D is possibly TRBD2 (6 bases). Germline V gene data show CDR1 as LNHDA and CDR2 as SQIVND (reference sequence). V gave up 3 bases and J gave up 2 bases, with 11 bases separating them. The CDR3 length is 14 residues. CDR3: CASSIRDFPYEQYF. The CDR3 DNA reads as TGTGCCAGTAGTATCAGGGACTTTCCCTACGAGCAGTACTTC. Variable domain in full (rest from reference TRBV19 and TRBJ2-7): DGGITQSPKYLFRKEGQNVTLSCEQNLNHDAMYWYRQDPGQGLRLIYYSQIVNDFQKGDIAEGYSVSREKKESFPLTVTSAQKNPTAFYLCASSIRDFPYEQYFGPGTRLTVT.

This clone came up once. V gene TRBV5-4 combines with J gene TRBJ2-1; 9 bases are a match to TRBD2. The CDR3 covers 17 residues. Per the germline V gene, CDR1 is SGHNT and CDR2 is YYREEE (reference sequence). With V trimmed by 4 bases and J by 3 bases, 11 bases remained unmatched. Here the CDR3 DNA reads TGTGCCAGCAGCCGTGGAGGTGCGGGAGGGTTCTACAATGAGCAGTTCTTC. It encodes CASSRGGAGGFYNEQFF.

This chain connects TRBV7-9 to TRBJ2-7; D unresolved. Looked up from germline, CDR1 is SEHNR and CDR2 is FQNEAQ (reference sequence). Trimming removed 5 bases from V and 4 bases from J, with 9 bases in between. The CDR3 extends over 12 amino acids. CDR3: CASSVTGYEQYF. Written as DNA, the CDR3 is TGTGCCAGCAGCGTGACTGGATACGAGCAGTACTTC.

The rearrangement joins TRBV19 to TRBJ1-2, with 8 bases lining up with TRBD1. Germline V gene sequence: CDR1 LNHDA, CDR2 SQIVND (reference sequence). CDR3 length equals 15 residues. Trimming cost V 10 bases and J 3 bases; bases outside gene matches: 13. CDR3 loop: CATVFGQGSDYGYTF. CDR3 DNA: TGTGCCACCGTCTTCGGACAGGGATCTGACTATGGCTACACCTTC.

In nucleotides, the CDR3 is TGTGCCAGCAGCCAAGCCGGGGATAACTATGGCTACACCTTC. This sequence encodes CASSQAGDNYGYTF. This chain links TRBV3-1 (or the pseudogene TRBV3-2) with TRBJ1-2; D remains unclear. The CDR3 is 14 amino acids. CDR1 is LGHDT and CDR2 is YNNKEL in the germline V gene (reference sequence). The germline V and J ends were trimmed by 1 base and 1 base, with 7 bases remaining between them.

In its sample, this clone was seen once. This chain connects TRBV5-6 to TRBJ2-1; D remains ambiguous. Germline V lookup: CDR1 SGHDT, CDR2 YYEEEE. The CDR3 consists of 13 residues. V was shortened by 0 bases and J by 5 bases, with 6 bases between the two germline ends. In DNA, the CDR3 is TGTGCCAGCAGCTTGGGTCCTAACAATGAGCAGTTCTTC. Amino acids: CASSLGPNNEQFF.

The chain joins TRBV9 to TRBJ1-2; possible D gene TRBD1, 6 bases. Germline CDR1 is SGDLS and CDR2 is YYNGEE. This CDR3 has 16 amino acids. With 4 bases removed from V and 3 bases from J, the gap between germline ends came to 19 bases. The DNA of the CDR3 is TGTGCCAGCAGCCCGACCGCGGGGGGCGGGTACTATGGCTACACCTTC. It codes for CASSPTAGGGYYGYTF.

The chain joins TRBV18 to TRBJ2-3, with D hard to call. V was shortened by 2 bases and J by 2 bases, with 8 bases between the two germline ends. CDR3 length equals 14 residues. The V gene's germline CDR1 is KGHSH and CDR2 LQKENI. CDR3 DNA: TGTGCCAGCTCACCAAGTAGCACCACAGATACGCAGTATTTT. Translated, it gives CASSPSSTTDTQYF.

This clone has a handful of counts. The V and J genes are TRBV7-2 and TRBJ2-7, with 12 bases matching TRBD2. Germline V lookup: CDR1 SGHTA, CDR2 FQGNSA. The ends lost 1 base at V and 7 bases at J; junction bases unmatched: 11. The length of the CDR3 is 17 residues. CDR3 in amino acids: CASSLERASGRAREQYF. CDR3 nucleotide sequence: TGTGCCAGCAGCTTAGAGAGGGCTAGCGGGAGGGCTCGGGAGCAGTACTTC.

CDR3 sequence (DNA): TGTGCCAGCAGCTGGAGGACTGAGTATACCGGAAACACCATATATTTT. Its translation: CASSWRTEYTGNTIYF. This chain uses TRBV5-6 with TRBJ1-3; D remains ambiguous. The CDR3 contains 16 residues. Trimming removed 3 bases at V and 4 bases at J, with 17 bases between. From germline, CDR1 is SGHDT and CDR2 YYEEEE.

The chain employs TRBV24-1 and TRBJ1-5; D not certain. Looked up from germline, CDR1 is KGHDR and CDR2 is SFDVKD. Trimming shortened V by 3 bases and J by 5 bases, and 10 bases separated the two germline ends. This CDR3 is 14 amino acids long. The DNA for the CDR3 is TGTGCCACCAGTGATCGAGGGTCCCATCAGCCCCAGCATTTT. Encoded protein: CATSDRGSHQPQHF.

This clone appeared a few times. V gene TRBV9 combines with J gene TRBJ2-7; TRBD2 matches 8 bases. The CDR3 covers 15 residues. Germline assignment: CDR1 SGDLS and CDR2 YYNGEE. V dropped 0 bases and J dropped 3; count of bases not matched to a gene: 5. The CDR3 sequence: CASSVASSGYYEQYF. CDR3 DNA sequence: TGTGCCAGCAGCGTAGCTTCTAGCGGGTACTACGAGCAGTACTTC.

The chain joins TRBV10-3 to TRBJ1-2; 10 bases match TRBD1. Germline assignment: CDR1 ENHRY and CDR2 SYGVKD. The length of the CDR3 is 14 residues. Trimming cost V 7 bases and J 6 bases; bases outside gene matches: 8. The CDR3 sequence: CAITERQGAHGYTF. The CDR3 nucleotides read TGTGCCATCACCGAGCGACAGGGGGCGCATGGCTACACCTTC.

The chain is built from TRBV24-1 and TRBJ2-5; TRBD1 aligns across 7 bases. Looked up from germline, CDR1 is KGHDR and CDR2 is SFDVKD. The CDR3 spans 14 residues. J was trimmed by 4 bases and V by 3 bases; bases with no gene match: 4. Here the CDR3 reads CATSDHRDRETQYF. CDR3 bases: TGTGCCACCAGTGATCACCGGGACAGAGAGACCCAGTACTTC.

The rearrangement uses TRBV4-1 and TRBJ1-2; TRBD1 aligns across 8 bases. V was clipped by 0 bases and J by 0 bases; unmatched bases: 6. The CDR3 consists of 17 residues. From germline, CDR1 is MGHRA and CDR2 YSYEKL. CDR3 nucleotide sequence: TGCGCCAGCAGCCAAGATGGACAGGGCCACCCTAACTATGGCTACACCTTC. It specifies CASSQDGQGHPNYGYTF.

The table lists this clone with a count of one. This chain connects TRBV5-8 to TRBJ1-2; D might be TRBD1 (6 bases). Per germline, CDR1 SGHTS and CDR2 YDEGEE. Trimming stripped 4 bases from V and 4 bases from J, with 17 bases between. The length of the CDR3 is 15 residues. The DNA of the CDR3 is TGTGCCAGCAGCACGGGGGGCGGGGGGGTCTATGGCTACACCTTC. It specifies CASSTGGGGVYGYTF.

CDR3 DNA: TGTGCCAGCAGCCAAGAGATAGCGGGGAGCTCCTACAATGAGCAGTTCTTC. As protein: CASSQEIAGSSYNEQFF. This chain links TRBV4-2 with TRBJ2-1, with 8 nucleotides matching TRBD2. Unmatched junction bases numbered 4, after V lost 0 bases and J lost 0 bases. The germline V gene encodes CDR1 LGHNA and CDR2 YNFKEQ. The CDR3 consists of 17 residues.

The genes are TRBV7-2 and TRBJ2-1; D may be TRBD2 (6 bases). V was cut by 1 base and J by 5 bases, with 12 bases left in between. The germline gives CDR1 SGHTA, CDR2 FQGNSA. The CDR3 totals 15 residues. This chain's CDR3 is CASSLDRGRNNEQFF. CDR3 DNA: TGTGCCAGCAGCTTAGATCGGGGGAGGAACAATGAGCAGTTCTTC.

The chain recombines TRBV2 with TRBJ2-3; TRBD2 agrees at 15 bases. Germline V lookup: CDR1 SNHLY, CDR2 FYNNEI. Losses at the gene ends were 6 bases for V and 1 base for J; bases not matched to a gene: 8. CDR3 length equals 18 residues. CDR3 loop: CASSSGLAGGLGTDTQYF. The DNA for the CDR3 is TGTGCCAGCAGCTCCGGACTAGCGGGGGGGCTTGGCACAGATACGCAGTATTTT.

On this clone itself: This CDR3 is also generated by other DNA sequences in the sample. The chain employs TRBV18 and TRBJ2-2, with D possibly being TRBD1 (6 bases). Germline CDR1 KGHSH, CDR2 LQKENI. V lost 1 base and J 6 bases, leaving 6 bases between the germline ends. This CDR3 region has 13 residues. This CDR3 is CASSPQGAGELFF. In nucleotides, the CDR3 is TGTGCCAGCTCACCACAGGGGGCCGGGGAGCTGTTTTTT.

The J gene is TRBJ2-7, the V gene TRBV5-1; 8 bases match TRBD1. The germline CDR1 and CDR2 sequences are SGHRS and YFSETQ. The length of the CDR3 is 16 residues. With V trimmed by 1 base and J by 5 bases, 11 bases remained unmatched. DNA for the CDR3: TGCGCCAGCAGCTTGTCCGCAGTGACAGGGGATAACGAGCAGTACTTC. Residues: CASSLSAVTGDNEQYF.

The chain recombines TRBV11-2 with TRBJ1-5; D unresolved. Germline lookup yields CDR1 SGHAT and CDR2 FQNNGV. The V gene lost 1 base and the J gene lost 8 bases, with 9 bases spanning the gap. The CDR3 contains 13 residues. CDR3: CASSLAQREPQHF. The CDR3, as DNA: TGTGCCAGCAGCTTAGCCCAACGGGAGCCCCAGCATTTT.